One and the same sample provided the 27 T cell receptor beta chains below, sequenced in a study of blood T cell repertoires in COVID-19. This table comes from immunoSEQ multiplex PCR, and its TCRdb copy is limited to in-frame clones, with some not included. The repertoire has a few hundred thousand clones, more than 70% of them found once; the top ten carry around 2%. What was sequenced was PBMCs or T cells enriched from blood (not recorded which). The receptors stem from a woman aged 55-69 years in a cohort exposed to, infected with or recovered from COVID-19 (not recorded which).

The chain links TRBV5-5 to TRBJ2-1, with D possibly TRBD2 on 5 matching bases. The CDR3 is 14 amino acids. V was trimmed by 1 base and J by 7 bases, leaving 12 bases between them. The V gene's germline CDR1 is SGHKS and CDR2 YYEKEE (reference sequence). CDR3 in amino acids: CASSLSSFRNEQFF. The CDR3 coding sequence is TGTGCCAGCAGCTTGTCTAGCTTCAGGAATGAGCAGTTCTTC.

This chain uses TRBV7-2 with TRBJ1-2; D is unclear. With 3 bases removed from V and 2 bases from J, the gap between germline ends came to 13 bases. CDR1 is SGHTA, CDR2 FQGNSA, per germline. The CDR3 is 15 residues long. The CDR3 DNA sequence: TGTGCCAGCAGCTTGTGGGCGGGCGCCAACTATGGCTACACCTTC. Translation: CASSLWAGANYGYTF. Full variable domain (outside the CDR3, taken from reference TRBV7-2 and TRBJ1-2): GAGVSQSPSNKVTEKGKDVELRCDPISGHTALYWYRQSLGQGLEFLIYFQGNSAPDKSGLPSDRFSAERTGGSVSTLTIQRTQQEDSAVYLCASSLWAGANYGYTFGSGTRLTVV.

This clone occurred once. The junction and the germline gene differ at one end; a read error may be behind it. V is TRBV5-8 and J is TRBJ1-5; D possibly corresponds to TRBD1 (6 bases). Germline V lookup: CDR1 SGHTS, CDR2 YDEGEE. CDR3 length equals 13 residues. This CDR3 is CTSRAGANQPQHF. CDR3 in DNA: TGTACCAGCAGGGCAGGGGCCAATCAGCCCCAGCATTTT.

The CDR3 DNA follows: TGTGCCAGCAGCTTCACTAGCGGGGTAGCCAAAAACATTCAGTACTTC. This translates into CASSFTSGVAKNIQYF. V gene TRBV5-6 combines with J gene TRBJ2-4; 10 positions match TRBD2. This CDR3 spans 16 amino acids. Germline loops: CDR1 SGHDT, CDR2 YYEEEE. With V trimmed by 2 bases and J by 0 bases, 2 bases remained unmatched.

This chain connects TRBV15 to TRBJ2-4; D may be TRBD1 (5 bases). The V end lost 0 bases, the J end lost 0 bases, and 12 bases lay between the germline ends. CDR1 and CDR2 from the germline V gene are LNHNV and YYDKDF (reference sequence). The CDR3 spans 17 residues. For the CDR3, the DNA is TGTGCCACCAGCAGAGATCTAGGGGCGTTAGCCAAAAACATTCAGTACTTC. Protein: CATSRDLGALAKNIQYF.

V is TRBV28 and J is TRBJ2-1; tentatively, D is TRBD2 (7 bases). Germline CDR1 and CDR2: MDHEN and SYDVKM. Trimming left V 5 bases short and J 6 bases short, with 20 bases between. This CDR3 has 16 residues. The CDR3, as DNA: TGTGCCAGCAGTATTTATTTCCGGGGGGCTTCCAATGAGCAGTTCTTC. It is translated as CASSIYFRGASNEQFF.

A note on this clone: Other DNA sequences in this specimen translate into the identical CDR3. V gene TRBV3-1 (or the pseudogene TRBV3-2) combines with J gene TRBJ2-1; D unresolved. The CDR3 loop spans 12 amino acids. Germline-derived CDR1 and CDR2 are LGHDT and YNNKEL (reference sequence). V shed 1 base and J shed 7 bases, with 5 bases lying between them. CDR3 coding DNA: TGTGCCAGCAGCCAAGGAGGAAATGAGCAGTTCTTC. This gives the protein CASSQGGNEQFF.

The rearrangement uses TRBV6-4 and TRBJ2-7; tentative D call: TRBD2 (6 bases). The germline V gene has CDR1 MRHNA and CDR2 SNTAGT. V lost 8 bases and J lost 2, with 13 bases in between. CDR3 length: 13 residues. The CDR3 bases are TGTGCCAGCCTCGGGACTGCGACCTACGAGCAGTACTTC. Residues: CASLGTATYEQYF.

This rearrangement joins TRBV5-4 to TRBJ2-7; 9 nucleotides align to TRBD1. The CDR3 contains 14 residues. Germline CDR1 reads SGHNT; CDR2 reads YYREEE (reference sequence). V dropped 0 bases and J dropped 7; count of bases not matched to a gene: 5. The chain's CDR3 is CASSLEGQGREQYF. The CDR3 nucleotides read TGTGCCAGCAGCTTGGAGGGACAGGGCCGTGAGCAGTACTTC.

The CDR3 spells CASNLGLAGETQYF. In DNA, the CDR3 is TGTGCCAGCAACTTGGGACTAGCGGGAGAGACCCAGTACTTC. The rearrangement uses TRBV28 and TRBJ2-5; 12 bases are shared with TRBD2. The V segment lost 7 bases and the J segment 4 bases; nucleotides outside the gene matches: 4. The CDR3 spans 14 residues. From germline, CDR1 is MDHEN and CDR2 SYDVKM. Combining the CDR3 with reference TRBV28 and TRBJ2-5 gives the whole variable domain DVKVTQSSRYLVKRTGEKVFLECVQDMDHENMFWYRQDPGLGLRLIYFSYDVKMKEKGDIPEGYSVSREKKERFSLILESASTNQTSMYLCASNLGLAGETQYFGPGTRLLVL.

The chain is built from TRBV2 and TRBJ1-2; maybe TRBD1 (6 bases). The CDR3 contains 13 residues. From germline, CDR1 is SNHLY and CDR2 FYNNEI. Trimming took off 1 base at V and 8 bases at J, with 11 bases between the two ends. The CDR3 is CASSEERQVGYTF. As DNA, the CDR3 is TGTGCCAGCAGTGAAGAAAGACAGGTCGGCTACACCTTC.

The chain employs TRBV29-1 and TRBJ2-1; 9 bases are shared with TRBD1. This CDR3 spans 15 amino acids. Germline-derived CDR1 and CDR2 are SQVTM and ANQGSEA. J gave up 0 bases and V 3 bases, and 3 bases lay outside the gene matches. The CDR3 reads CSVEGTGSSYNEQFF. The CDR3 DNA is TGCAGCGTTGAGGGGACAGGGAGCTCCTACAATGAGCAGTTCTTC.

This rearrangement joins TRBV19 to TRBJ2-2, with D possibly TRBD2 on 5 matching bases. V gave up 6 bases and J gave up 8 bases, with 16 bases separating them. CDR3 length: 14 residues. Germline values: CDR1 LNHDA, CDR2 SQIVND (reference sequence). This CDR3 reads CASRTKLGSGELFF. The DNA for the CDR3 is TGTGCCAGTAGAACTAAACTAGGCTCGGGGGAGCTGTTTTTT.

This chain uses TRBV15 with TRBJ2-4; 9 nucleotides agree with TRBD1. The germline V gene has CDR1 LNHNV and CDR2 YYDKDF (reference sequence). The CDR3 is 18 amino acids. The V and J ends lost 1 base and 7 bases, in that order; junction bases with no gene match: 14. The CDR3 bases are TGTGCCACCAGCAGAGGATTGACAGGGGGGGCGAGCGTCAACATTCAGTACTTC. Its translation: CATSRGLTGGASVNIQYF.

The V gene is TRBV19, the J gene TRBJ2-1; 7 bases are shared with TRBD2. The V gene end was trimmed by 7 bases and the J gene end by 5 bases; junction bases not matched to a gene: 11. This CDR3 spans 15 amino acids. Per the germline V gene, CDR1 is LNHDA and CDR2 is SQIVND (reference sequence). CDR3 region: CASTESGNFNNEQFF. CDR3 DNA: TGTGCCAGTACCGAGAGCGGGAACTTCAACAATGAGCAGTTCTTC.

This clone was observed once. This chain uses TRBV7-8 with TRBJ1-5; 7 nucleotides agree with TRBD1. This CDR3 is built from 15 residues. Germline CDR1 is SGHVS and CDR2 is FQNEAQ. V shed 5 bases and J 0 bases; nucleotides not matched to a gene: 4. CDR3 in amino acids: CASSQGGVSNQPQHF. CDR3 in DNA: TGTGCCAGCAGCCAGGGGGGGGTTAGCAATCAGCCCCAGCATTTT.

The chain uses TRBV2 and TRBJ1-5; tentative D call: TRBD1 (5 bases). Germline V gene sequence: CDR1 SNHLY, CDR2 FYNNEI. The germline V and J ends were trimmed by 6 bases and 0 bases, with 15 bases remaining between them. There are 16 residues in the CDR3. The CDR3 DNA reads TGTGCCAGCAGAATCGACAGAAGCTATAGCAATCAGCCCCAGCATTTT. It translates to CASRIDRSYSNQPQHF.

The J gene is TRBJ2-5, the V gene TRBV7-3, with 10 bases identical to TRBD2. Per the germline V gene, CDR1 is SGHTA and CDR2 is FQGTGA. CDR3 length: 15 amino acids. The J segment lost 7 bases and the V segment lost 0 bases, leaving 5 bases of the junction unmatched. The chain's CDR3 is CASSLTPAGGGTQYF. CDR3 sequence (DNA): TGTGCCAGCAGCTTAACTCCAGCGGGAGGGGGGACCCAGTACTTC.

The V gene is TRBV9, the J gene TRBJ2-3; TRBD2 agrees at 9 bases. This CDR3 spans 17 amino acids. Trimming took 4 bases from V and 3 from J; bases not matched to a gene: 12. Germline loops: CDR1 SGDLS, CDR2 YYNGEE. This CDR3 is CASSPPPTSGSTDTQYF. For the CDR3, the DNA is TGTGCCAGCAGCCCCCCCCCGACTAGCGGATCTACAGATACGCAGTATTTT.

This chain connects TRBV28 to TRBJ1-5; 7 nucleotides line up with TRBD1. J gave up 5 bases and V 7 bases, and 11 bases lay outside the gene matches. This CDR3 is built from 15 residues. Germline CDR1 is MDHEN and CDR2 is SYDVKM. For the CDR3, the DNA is TGTGCCAGCATTTCAACCGGGACAGACGATCAGCCCCAGCATTTT. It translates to CASISTGTDDQPQHF.

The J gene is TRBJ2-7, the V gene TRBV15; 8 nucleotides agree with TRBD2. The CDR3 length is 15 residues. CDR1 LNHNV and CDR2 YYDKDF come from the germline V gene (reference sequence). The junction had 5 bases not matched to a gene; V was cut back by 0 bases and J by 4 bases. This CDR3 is CATSRDSGGPYEQYF. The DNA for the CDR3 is TGTGCCACCAGCAGAGATTCGGGGGGGCCTTACGAGCAGTACTTC.

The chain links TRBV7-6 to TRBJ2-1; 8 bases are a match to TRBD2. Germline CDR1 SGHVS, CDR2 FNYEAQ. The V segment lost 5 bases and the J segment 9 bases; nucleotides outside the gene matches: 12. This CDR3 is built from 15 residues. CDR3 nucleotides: TGTGCCAGCAGCCCGCTGCGCGGGAGGCTTGGTGAGCAGTTCTTC. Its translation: CASSPLRGRLGEQFF.

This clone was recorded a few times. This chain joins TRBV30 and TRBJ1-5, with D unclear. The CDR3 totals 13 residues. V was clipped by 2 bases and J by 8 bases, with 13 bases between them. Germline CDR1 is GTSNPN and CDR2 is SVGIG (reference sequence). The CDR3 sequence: CAWSQARREPQHF. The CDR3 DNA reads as TGTGCCTGGAGTCAGGCCCGGAGGGAGCCCCAGCATTTT. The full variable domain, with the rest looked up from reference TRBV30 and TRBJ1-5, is SQTIHQWPATLVQPVGSPLSLECTVEGTSNPNLYWYRQAAGRGLQLLFYSVGIGQISSEVPQNLSASRPQDRQFILSSKKLLLSDSGFYLCAWSQARREPQHFGDGTRLSIL.

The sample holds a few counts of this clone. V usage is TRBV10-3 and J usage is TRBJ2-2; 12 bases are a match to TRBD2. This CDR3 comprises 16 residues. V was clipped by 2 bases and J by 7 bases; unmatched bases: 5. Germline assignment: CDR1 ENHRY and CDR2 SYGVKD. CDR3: CAISEGLAGTVGELFF. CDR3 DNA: TGTGCCATCAGTGAGGGACTAGCGGGAACTGTCGGGGAGCTGTTTTTT.

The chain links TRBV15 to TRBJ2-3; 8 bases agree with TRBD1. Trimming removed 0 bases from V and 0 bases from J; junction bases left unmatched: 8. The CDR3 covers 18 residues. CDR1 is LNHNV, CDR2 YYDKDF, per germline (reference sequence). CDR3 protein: CATSRDHGRGLSTDTQYF. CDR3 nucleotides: TGTGCCACCAGCAGAGATCACGGCAGGGGGCTAAGCACAGATACGCAGTATTTT.

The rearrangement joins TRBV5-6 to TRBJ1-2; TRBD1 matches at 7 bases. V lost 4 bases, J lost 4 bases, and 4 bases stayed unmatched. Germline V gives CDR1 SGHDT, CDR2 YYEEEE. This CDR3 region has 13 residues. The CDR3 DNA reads TGTGCCAGCAGCCTGACAGGGCCCTATGGCTACACCTTC. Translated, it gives CASSLTGPYGYTF.

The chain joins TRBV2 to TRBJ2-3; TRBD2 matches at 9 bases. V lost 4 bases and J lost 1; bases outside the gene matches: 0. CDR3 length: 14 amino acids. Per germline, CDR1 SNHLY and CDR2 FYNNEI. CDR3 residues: CASSGTSGTDTQYF. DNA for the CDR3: TGTGCCAGCAGTGGGACTAGCGGCACAGATACGCAGTATTTT. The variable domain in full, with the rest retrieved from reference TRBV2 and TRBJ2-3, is EPEVTQTPSHQVTQMGQEVILRCVPISNHLYFYWYRQILGQKVEFLVSFYNNEISEKSEIFDDQFSVERPDGSNFTLKIRSTKLEDSAMYFCASSGTSGTDTQYFGPGTRLTVL.